The 13 T cell receptor beta chains listed next were all sequenced from one sample in a study of blood T cells in healthy people across ages. Together with a sample-barcoded 5' primer, a J-beta primer mix was included in a second PCR lasting roughly 7 to 11 cycles. TCRdb reprocessed the 5' RACE reads via MiXCR and lists one record per CDR3 protein. This sample has about 1.1 million distinct CDR3 sequences, with more than 30% found just once. The sequencing sample was made of blood. Every receptor here comes from a young man in good health.

This chain links TRBV7-9 with TRBJ1-2; TRBD1 agrees at 8 bases. The V gene's germline CDR1 is SEHNR and CDR2 FQNEAQ (reference sequence). There are 15 residues in the CDR3. After removal of 4 bases from V and 3 bases from J, the junction contained 7 bases not matched to a gene. The CDR3 region has the DNA TGTGCCAGCAGCTCAACTCTGACAGGGGACTATGGCTACACCTTC. This translates into CASSSTLTGDYGYTF. The full variable domain, completed using reference TRBV7-9 and TRBJ1-2, is DTGVSQNPRHKITKRGQNVTFRCDPISEHNRLYWYRQTLGQGPEFLTYFQNEAQLEKSRLLSDRFSAERPKGSFSTLEIQRTEQGDSAMYLCASSSTLTGDYGYTFGSGTRLTVV.

For the CDR3, the DNA is TGTGCCAGCAGACCGAGTGGGCGGGGGAATTCACCCCTCCACTTT. Its translation is CASRPSGRGNSPLHF. V and J are TRBV12-3 or TRBV12-4 and TRBJ1-6; D may be TRBD1 (5 bases). This CDR3 has 15 residues. Trimming left V 6 bases short and J 7 bases short, with 16 bases between.

V is TRBV5-1 and J is TRBJ1-1; D might be TRBD1 (5 bases). Germline-derived CDR1 and CDR2 are SGHRS and YFSETQ. The CDR3 spans 14 residues. V dropped 3 bases and J dropped 1 base, with 10 bases sitting between them. CDR3 in DNA: TGCGCCAGCAGCTGGCAAGGGGAGAACACTGAAGCTTTCTTT. It translates to CASSWQGENTEAFF.

The V gene is TRBV9, the J gene TRBJ2-7; D is uncertain. CDR1 and CDR2 from the germline V gene are SGDLS and YYNGEE. The V gene lost 0 bases and the J gene lost 1 base, with 8 bases spanning the gap. CDR3 length: 14 amino acids. CDR3 residues: CASSVVSDSYEQYF. The CDR3 region has the DNA TGTGCCAGCAGCGTAGTGAGCGATTCCTACGAGCAGTACTTC.

In this sample, this clonotype turned up a few times. The chain recombines TRBV4-3 with TRBJ1-6, with D tentatively TRBD1 (5 bases). The CDR3 totals 17 residues. The V gene lost 1 base and the J gene lost 1 base, with 11 bases spanning the gap. CDR1 is LGHNA, CDR2 YSLEER, per germline. CDR3 coding DNA: TGCGCCAGCAGCCAAGCGGGTAGGGGATCCTATAATTCACCCCTCCACTTT. It codes for CASSQAGRGSYNSPLHF.

The table lists this clonotype with a few counts. This rearrangement joins TRBV12-3 or TRBV12-4 to TRBJ1-1, with 7 bases that match TRBD1. This CDR3 has 13 amino acids. The J segment lost 3 bases and the V segment lost 6 bases, leaving 4 bases of the junction unmatched. The CDR3 spells CASRAQGDTEAFF. DNA of the CDR3: TGTGCCAGCAGGGCGCAGGGGGACACTGAAGCTTTCTTT.

This rearrangement joins TRBV20-1 to TRBJ1-6, with a possible D match to TRBD1 (5 bases). Germline loops: CDR1 DFQATT, CDR2 SNEGSKA (reference sequence). This CDR3 is built from 15 residues. V lost 3 bases to trimming and J lost 9 bases, with 18 bases between them. The CDR3 sequence is CSASIDSGQGSPLHF. CDR3 DNA sequence: TGCAGTGCTAGTATTGACAGCGGTCAAGGTTCACCCCTCCACTTT.

The chain employs TRBV7-9 and TRBJ1-1; D remains unclear. This CDR3 contains 14 residues. Germline CDR1 is SEHNR and CDR2 is FQNEAQ (reference sequence). V was shortened by 5 bases and J by 4 bases, with 14 bases between the two germline ends. CDR3 amino acids: CASSLETEGTEAFF. CDR3 coding DNA: TGTGCCAGCAGCCTAGAGACCGAAGGCACTGAAGCTTTCTTT.

Turning to this clonotype: A much larger clone differs by one base, so this may be a read error. The conserved closing phenylalanine or tryptophan is absent in this CDR3, likely reflecting a read error. Here the CDR3 DNA reads TGCGCCAGCAGCTCGACAGACAACTATGGCTACACCCTC. Protein product: CASSSTDNYGYTL. The J gene is TRBJ1-2, the V gene TRBV5-1, with D perhaps TRBD1 (5 bases). Trimming left V 3 bases short and J 2 bases short, with 8 bases between. Germline V gene sequence: CDR1 SGHRS, CDR2 YFSETQ. The CDR3 consists of 13 residues.

This clonotype has just a few counts. The chain links TRBV20-1 to TRBJ1-2, with 8 bases aligning to TRBD1. The V gene end was trimmed by 7 bases and the J gene end by 0 bases; junction bases not matched to a gene: 7. The CDR3 totals 14 residues. Germline CDR1 and CDR2: DFQATT and SNEGSKA (reference sequence). The CDR3 coding sequence is TGCAGTGGGGGACAGGCCGATACTAACTATGGCTACACCTTC. It codes for CSGGQADTNYGYTF.

This chain uses TRBV7-2 with TRBJ1-1, with TRBD1 identical over 10 bases. Trimming removed 5 bases from V and 5 bases from J; junction bases left unmatched: 8. The germline CDR1 and CDR2 sequences are SGHTA and FQGNSA. The CDR3 has 15 residues. CDR3: CASSPPTGGDTEAFF. DNA for the CDR3: TGTGCCAGCAGCCCCCCGACAGGGGGCGATACTGAAGCTTTCTTT. The full variable domain, in which reference TRBV7-2 and TRBJ1-1 provide the parts outside the CDR3, is GAGVSQSPSNKVTEKGKDVELRCDPISGHTALYWYRQSLGQGLEFLIYFQGNSAPDKSGLPSDRFSAERTGGSVSTLTIQRTQQEDSAVYLCASSPPTGGDTEAFFGQGTRLTVV.

The sample holds many counts of this clonotype. This chain uses TRBV7-2 with TRBJ2-7; tentative D call: TRBD1 (5 bases). V was pared by 5 bases and J by 1 base, with 9 bases between. Germline V gives CDR1 SGHTA, CDR2 FQGNSA. This CDR3 contains 13 residues. The DNA for the CDR3 is TGTGCCAGCAGCATTCGACAGTCCTACGAGCAGTACTTC. Its translation: CASSIRQSYEQYF.

This chain links TRBV6-2 or TRBV6-3 with TRBJ1-2; 9 bases fit TRBD1. Germline V lookup: CDR1 MNHEY, CDR2 SVGEGT. V dropped 2 bases and J dropped 2; count of bases not matched to a gene: 12. CDR3 length: 18 residues. CDR3 DNA: TGTGCCAGCAGTTACCGAACCGGGACAGGGATTACAAACTATGGCTACACCTTC. Encoded protein: CASSYRTGTGITNYGYTF.